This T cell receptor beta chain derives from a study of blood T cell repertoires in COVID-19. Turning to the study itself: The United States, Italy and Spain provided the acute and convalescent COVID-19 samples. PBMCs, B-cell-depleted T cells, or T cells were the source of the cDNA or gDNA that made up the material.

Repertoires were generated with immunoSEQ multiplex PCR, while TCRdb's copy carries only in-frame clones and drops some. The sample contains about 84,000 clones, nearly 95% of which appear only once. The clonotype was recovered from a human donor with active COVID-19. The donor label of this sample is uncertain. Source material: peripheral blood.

The CDR3 reads CASSSDRLNYGYTF. The CDR3 nucleotides read TGTGCCAGCAGCTCGGACCGACTAAACTATGGCTACACCTTC. V gene TRBV7-2 combines with J gene TRBJ1-2, with no clear D. Germline CDR1 and CDR2: SGHTA and FQGNSA. Trimming removed 4 bases from V and 2 bases from J, with 11 bases in between. The CDR3 is 14 amino acids. The variable domain in full, with the rest retrieved from reference TRBV7-2 and TRBJ1-2, is GAGVSQSPSNKVTEKGKDVELRCDPISGHTALYWYRQSLGQGLEFLIYFQGNSAPDKSGLPSDRFSAERTGGSVSTLTIQRTQQEDSAVYLCASSSDRLNYGYTFGSGTRLTVV.